Below are 11 T cell receptor delta chains sequenced from a single sample in a study of γδ T cells in repeated Plasmodium falciparum infection. Gammadelta T cells were flow-sorted from PBMC into Vgamma9/Vdelta2+ and Vdelta2-negative populations for bulk analysis. TCRdb reanalysed the multiplex PCR reads via CATT. Of some 100,000 delta-chain clones in the sample, over 1.3% were seen once. The sample taken for sequencing was gamma-delta T cells from blood. The receptors derive from a pool of human donors (malaria-infected and uninfected, not separated).

This clone was detected ten times or more. The amino acid sequence in TCRdb belongs to a much larger clone and departs from this DNA's translation at residue 10, likely a sequencing read error; the sequence shown is translated from the DNA. The V call is TRDV1, the J call TRDJ1; 9 nucleotides match TRDD3. Since TCRdb gives no J gene, matching the DNA to germline was used here to assign it. V was clipped by 4 bases and J by 2 bases; unmatched bases: 11. Germline loops: CDR1 TSWWSYY, CDR2 QGS. The CDR3 totals 17 residues. The CDR3 sequence is CALGVGAGGSSTDKLIF. For the CDR3, the DNA is TGTGCTCTTGGGGTCGGGGCTGGGGGATCCTCTACCGATAAACTCATCTTT.

This clone was seen at least ten times. The TCRdb record carries a much larger clone's protein, which differs from this DNA's translation at residue 16; a read error is the likely cause, and the protein listed here is the DNA translation. The chain links TRDV1 to TRDJ1, with D unclear. This CDR3 region has 17 residues. The germline gives CDR1 TSWWSYY, CDR2 QGS. CDR3 bases: TGTGCTCTTGGGACGAAGTGGTTCCCCCCGTACACCGATAAACTCACCTTT. Translated, it gives CALGTKWFPPYTDKLTF.

This clone has just a few counts. The chain joins TRDV1 to TRDJ4; 10 nucleotides match TRDD3. TCRdb leaves out the J gene; it was filled in here by matching the DNA to germline. CDR3 length: 19 amino acids. Germline V gene data show CDR1 as TSWWSYY and CDR2 as QGS. The V and J ends lost 4 bases and 0 bases, in that order; junction bases with no gene match: 17. In DNA form, the CDR3 reads TGTGCTCTTGGGGGTGATGGGCGCTTACTGGGGGATGCGGCCAGACCCCTGATCTTT. It specifies CALGGDGRLLGDAARPLIF.

With regard to this clone: Only one base separates this from a far larger clonotype, so it likely reflects a read error. This sample includes further DNA sequences coding for the same CDR3. The V call is TRDV2, the J call TRDJ1; D gene unclear. Germline V gives CDR1 GEAIGNYY, CDR2 EKD. CDR3 length: 15 amino acids. The CDR3, as DNA: TGTGCCTGTGACTCCGGAGGGTTCACGACTGATAAACTCATCTTC. Its protein is CACDSGGFTTDKLIF.

This clone has a handful of counts. A far more abundant clone sits one base away, making this likely a read error. The same CDR3 is also encoded by other DNA sequences in this sample. The gene calls are TRDV2 and TRDJ3; 10 positions match TRDD3. The CDR3 consists of 21 residues. The germline gives CDR1 GEAIGNYY, CDR2 EKD. The CDR3 here is CACDKLMGDTKTNWDTRQMFF. DNA of the CDR3: TGTGCCTGTGACAAGTTGATGGGGGATACCAAAACGAACTGGGACACCCGCCAGATGTTTTTC.

This clone was seen only a few times. The protein in TCRdb stems from a much larger clone and differs at residue 4 from this DNA's translation, likely a read error; here the protein is translated from the DNA. This CDR3 reads CACYRGTRNTDKLIF. As DNA, the CDR3 is TGTGCCTGTTACCGGGGTACCCGAAACACCGATAAACTCATCTTT. The gene calls are TRDV2 and TRDJ1; the D is unclear. Trimming left V 6 bases short and J 0 bases short, with 16 bases between. The CDR3 is 15 residues long. CDR1 is GEAIGNYY and CDR2 is EKD in the germline V gene.

To note about this clone: The protein that TCRdb holds for this DNA derives from a much larger clone and differs from the translated DNA at residue 3, which likely indicates a read error; the protein shown here is translated from the DNA. The chain combines TRDV1 with TRDJ1; 12 bases map to TRDD3. Germline V gene lookup returns CDR1 TSWWSYY and CDR2 QGS. The CDR3 is made up of 25 amino acids. The DNA of the CDR3 is TGTGCTCCTGGGGAACGTCATACCAGGTTTCGGCCATTTTACTGGGGGATACAGTACACCGATAAACTCATCTTT. It yields the protein CAPGERHTRFRPFYWGIQYTDKLIF.

For this clone: This is likely an artifact of a read error, given a far larger clone one base away. Different DNA sequences within this sample yield the same CDR3. The V call is TRDV1, the J call TRDJ1; 10 bases align to TRDD3. Germline V gene data show CDR1 as TSWWSYY and CDR2 as QGS. This CDR3 has 22 amino acids. DNA of the CDR3: TGTGCGCTTGGGGAACGGCCTTTAAAGGCGTGGTACTGGGGGATGCGAACCGATAAACTCATCTTT. It encodes CALGERPLKAWYWGMRTDKLIF.

This clone was detected only a few times. The protein that TCRdb holds for this DNA derives from a much larger clone and differs from the translated DNA at residue 12, which likely indicates a read error; the protein shown here is translated from the DNA. This chain connects TRDV2 to TRDJ3; D unresolved. The J gene, left out of TCRdb, was set here by checking the DNA against germline. The CDR3 has 19 amino acids. Germline V gene lookup returns CDR1 GEAIGNYY and CDR2 EKD. The CDR3 region is CACDTPPHNSSRDTRQMFF. CDR3 DNA: TGTGCCTGTGACACCCCACCCCACAACAGCTCCCGGGACACCCGACAGATGTTTTTC.

This clone was observed a few times. The TCRdb record carries a much larger clone's protein, which differs from this DNA's translation at residue 14; a read error is the likely cause, and the protein listed here is the DNA translation. The chain joins TRDV2 to TRDJ1; TRDD3 matches at 11 bases. Since TCRdb gives no J gene, matching the DNA to germline was used here to assign it. This CDR3 has 19 residues. Germline V gene data show CDR1 as GEAIGNYY and CDR2 as EKD. The V gene end was trimmed by 0 bases and the J gene end by 3 bases; junction bases not matched to a gene: 14. The CDR3 spells CACDTVRLGDKQEADKLIF. As DNA, the CDR3 is TGTGCCTGTGACACCGTGCGACTGGGGGATAAGCAGGAAGCCGATAAACTCATCTTT.

On this clone: The protein given by TCRdb reflects a much larger clone and differs at residue 3 from this DNA's translation, likely from a read error; the protein shown is the DNA's translation. The CDR3 loop is CAYDTKRPPFLPTWGSAAQLFF. In DNA form, the CDR3 reads TGTGCCTATGACACTAAGCGGCCTCCCTTCCTACCGACCTGGGGAAGCGCAGCACAACTCTTCTTT. V is TRDV2 and J is TRDJ2; 9 bases fit TRDD2. TCRdb offers no J gene call, so here the DNA was matched to germline to obtain one. The CDR3 runs to 22 residues. Germline CDR1 reads GEAIGNYY; CDR2 reads EKD.